This TCR beta chain was sequenced for a study of metastatic and nonmetastatic thyroid tumors. At the level of the study: Where malignant and benign thyroid patients were concerned, repertoires were compared across blood and tumor or nodule tissue. Study findings and constraints: Malignant thyroid tumors reportedly had TCR beta diversity that was significantly higher than in benign nodules, in blood and tumor.

Thyroid surgery was performed in patients who had received no treatment beforehand. Authors' methods: Differences in CDR3 between clinicopathological groups were drawn on to build a classifier intended to discriminate distant-metastatic papillary thyroid cancer patients. TCRdb ran MiXCR on the PCR reads. These V and J calls derive from TCRdb rather than the authors' analysis. The sample includes tens of thousands of clones, 24% of them seen just once. The sample holds a few counts of this clone. The antigen is not known. A much larger clonotype is one base distant, so this may be a read error. CDR3 length: 13 residues. CDR1 and CDR2 (germline): MRHNA, SNTAGT.

This TCR derives from a male donor with papillary thyroid cancer or a benign thyroid nodule (not recorded which). Some clones in this sample may be carry-over from other donors' samples. The chain uses TRBV6-4 and TRBJ1-2, with unresolved D. The sample comprised tumor tissue. In DNA, the CDR3 is TGTACCAGCAGTGACTCGAGTAGTGATGGCTACACCTTC. Translated: CTSSDSSSDGYTF.